This TCR beta chain stems from a study of T-cell memory formation after mild COVID-19. Study overall: TCR clusters were mostly confined to one donor each.

5'RACE primed at constant segments yielded TCR alpha and TCR beta cDNA libraries bearing sample barcodes and UMIs. TCRdb ran MiXCR on the 5' RACE reads and lists one entry per CDR3 protein. The table has roughly 250,000 distinct CDR3 sequences, 16% seen once. Study results and limitations: Contracting clones localized mainly to CM and EM when CD4+ and mainly to EMRA when CD8+.

Remarks on this clonotype: What it recognizes is unknown.

The origin of this receptor is a man between 18 and 29 years old who had mild COVID-19 (a few samples of this study predate the infection). Cell type and time point are not known. The source material was PBMCs or a T cell subset sorted from them (not recorded which).

The CDR3 DNA follows: TGTGCCAGCAGACCATCGGCCTACGAGCAGTACTTC. Translation gives CASRPSAYEQYF. This chain uses TRBV12-3 or TRBV12-4 with TRBJ2-7; D is ambiguous. V was pared by 6 bases and J by 2 bases, with 8 bases between. The CDR3 loop spans 12 amino acids.